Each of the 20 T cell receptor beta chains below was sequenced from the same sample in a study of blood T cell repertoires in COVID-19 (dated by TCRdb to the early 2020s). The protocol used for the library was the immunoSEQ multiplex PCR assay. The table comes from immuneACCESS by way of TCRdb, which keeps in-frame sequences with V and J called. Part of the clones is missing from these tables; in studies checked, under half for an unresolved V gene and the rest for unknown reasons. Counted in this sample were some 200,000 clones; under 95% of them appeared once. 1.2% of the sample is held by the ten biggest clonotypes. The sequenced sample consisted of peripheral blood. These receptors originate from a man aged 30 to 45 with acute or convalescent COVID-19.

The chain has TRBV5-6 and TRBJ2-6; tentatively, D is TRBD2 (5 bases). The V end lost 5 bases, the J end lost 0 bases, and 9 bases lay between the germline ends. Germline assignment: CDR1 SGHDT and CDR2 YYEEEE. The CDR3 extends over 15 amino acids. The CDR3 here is CASSIRGSGANVLTF. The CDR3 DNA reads TGTGCCAGCAGTATCCGGGGCTCTGGGGCCAACGTCCTGACTTTC.

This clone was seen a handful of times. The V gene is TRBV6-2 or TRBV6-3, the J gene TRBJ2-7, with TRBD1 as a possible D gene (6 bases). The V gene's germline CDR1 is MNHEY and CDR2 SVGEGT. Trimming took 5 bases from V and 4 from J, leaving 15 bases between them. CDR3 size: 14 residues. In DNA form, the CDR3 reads TGTGCCAGCAGTACCCATGGGGGCAGATACGAGCAGTACTTC. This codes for CASSTHGGRYEQYF.

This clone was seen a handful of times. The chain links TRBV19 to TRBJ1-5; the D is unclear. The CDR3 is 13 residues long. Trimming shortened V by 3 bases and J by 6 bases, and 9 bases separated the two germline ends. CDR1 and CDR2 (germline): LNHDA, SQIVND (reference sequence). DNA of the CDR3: TGTGCCAGTAGTATCACGGCGGGTCAGCCCCAGCATTTT. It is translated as CASSITAGQPQHF.

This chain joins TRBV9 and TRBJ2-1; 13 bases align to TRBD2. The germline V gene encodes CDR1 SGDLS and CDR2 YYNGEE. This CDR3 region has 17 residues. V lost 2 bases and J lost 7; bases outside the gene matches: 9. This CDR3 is CASSVGTSGILGNEQFF. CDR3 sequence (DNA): TGTGCCAGCAGCGTGGGGACTAGCGGGATCCTCGGGAATGAGCAGTTCTTC.

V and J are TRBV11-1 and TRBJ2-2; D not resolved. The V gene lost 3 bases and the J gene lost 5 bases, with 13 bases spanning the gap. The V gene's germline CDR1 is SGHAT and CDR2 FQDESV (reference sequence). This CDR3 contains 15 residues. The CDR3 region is CASSFIAGSTGELFF. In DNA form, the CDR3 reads TGTGCCAGCAGCTTTATCGCCGGGTCAACCGGGGAGCTGTTTTTT. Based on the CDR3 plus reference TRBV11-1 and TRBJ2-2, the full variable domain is EAEVAQSPRYKITEKSQAVAFWCDPISGHATLYWYRQILGQGPELLVQFQDESVVDDSQLPKDRFSAERLKGVDSTLKIQPAELGDSAMYLCASSFIAGSTGELFFGEGSRLTVL.

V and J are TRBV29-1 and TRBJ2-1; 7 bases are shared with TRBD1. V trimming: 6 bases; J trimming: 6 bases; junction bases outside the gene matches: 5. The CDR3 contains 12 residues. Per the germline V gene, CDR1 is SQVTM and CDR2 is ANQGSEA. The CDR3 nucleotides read TGCAGCGTCTCAGACAGGGTCAATGAGCAGTTCTTC. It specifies CSVSDRVNEQFF.

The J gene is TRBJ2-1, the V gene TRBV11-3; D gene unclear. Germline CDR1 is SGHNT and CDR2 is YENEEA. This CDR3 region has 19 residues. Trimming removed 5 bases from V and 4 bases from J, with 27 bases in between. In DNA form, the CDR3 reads TGTGCCAGCAGCCTCCAGCGCGAGTTGCTCTGGGTCCCTTACAATGAGCAGTTCTTC. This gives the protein CASSLQRELLWVPYNEQFF.

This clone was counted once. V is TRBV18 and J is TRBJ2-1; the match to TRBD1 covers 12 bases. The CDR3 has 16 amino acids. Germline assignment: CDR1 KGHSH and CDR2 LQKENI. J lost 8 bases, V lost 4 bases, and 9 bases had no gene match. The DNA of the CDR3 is TGTGCCAGCTCACTAAATGCCGGGACAGGGGGCGATGAGCAGTTCTTC. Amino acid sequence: CASSLNAGTGGDEQFF.

The CDR3 DNA reads as TGTGCCAGCAGGGGGGGACAGGAGAAAAACATTCAGTACTTC. This gives the protein CASRGGQEKNIQYF. V gene TRBV28 combines with J gene TRBJ2-4; 8 nucleotides match TRBD1. CDR3 length: 14 amino acids. The ends lost 6 bases at V and 4 bases at J; junction bases unmatched: 5. From germline, CDR1 is MDHEN and CDR2 SYDVKM.

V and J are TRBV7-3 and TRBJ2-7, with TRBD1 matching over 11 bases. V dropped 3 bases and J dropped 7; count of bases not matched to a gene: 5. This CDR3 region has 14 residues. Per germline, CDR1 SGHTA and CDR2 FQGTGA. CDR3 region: CASSLGTGGFEQYF. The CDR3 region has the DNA TGTGCCAGCAGCTTGGGGACAGGGGGATTTGAGCAGTACTTC.

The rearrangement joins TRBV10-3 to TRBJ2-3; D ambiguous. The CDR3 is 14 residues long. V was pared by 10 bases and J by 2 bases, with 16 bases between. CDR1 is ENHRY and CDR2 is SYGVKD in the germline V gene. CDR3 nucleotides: TGTGCCACCGGTGCACCCGCGAACACAGATACGCAGTATTTT. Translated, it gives CATGAPANTDTQYF.

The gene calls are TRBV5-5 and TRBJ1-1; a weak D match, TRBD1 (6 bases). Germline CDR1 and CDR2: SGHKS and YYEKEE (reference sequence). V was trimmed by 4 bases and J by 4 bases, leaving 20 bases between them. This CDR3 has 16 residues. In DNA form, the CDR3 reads TGTGCCAGCAGCCCTCATCAAACAGGGAGGGGCACTGAAGCTTTCTTT. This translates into CASSPHQTGRGTEAFF.

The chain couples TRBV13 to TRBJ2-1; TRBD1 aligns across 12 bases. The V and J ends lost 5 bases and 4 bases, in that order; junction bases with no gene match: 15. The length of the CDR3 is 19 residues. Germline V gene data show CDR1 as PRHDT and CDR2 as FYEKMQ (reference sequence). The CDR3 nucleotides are TGTGCCAGCAGCCTAATGGGACAGGGGGCTCGAATCCGGTACAATGAGCAGTTCTTC. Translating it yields CASSLMGQGARIRYNEQFF.

This CDR3 reads CASSYLYTEAFF. CDR3 nucleotides: TGTGCCAGCAGTTATTTATACACTGAAGCTTTCTTT. This chain links TRBV28 with TRBJ1-1; no clear D. The CDR3 contains 12 residues. V dropped 4 bases and J dropped 3 bases, with 6 bases sitting between them. In germline, CDR1 is MDHEN, CDR2 SYDVKM.

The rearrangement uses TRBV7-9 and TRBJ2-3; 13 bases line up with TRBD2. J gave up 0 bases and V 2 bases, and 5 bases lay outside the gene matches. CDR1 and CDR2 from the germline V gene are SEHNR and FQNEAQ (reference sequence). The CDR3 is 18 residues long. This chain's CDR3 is CASSLPGLAGTSTDTQYF. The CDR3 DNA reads TGTGCCAGCAGCTTACCGGGACTAGCGGGGACGAGCACAGATACGCAGTATTTT.

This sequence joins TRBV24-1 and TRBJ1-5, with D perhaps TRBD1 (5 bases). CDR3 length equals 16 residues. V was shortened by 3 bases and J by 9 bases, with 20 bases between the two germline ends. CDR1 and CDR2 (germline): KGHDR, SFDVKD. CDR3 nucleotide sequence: TGTGCCACCAGTGATAGTTCAGGGCCCAATACCCGGCCCCAGCATTTT. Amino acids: CATSDSSGPNTRPQHF.

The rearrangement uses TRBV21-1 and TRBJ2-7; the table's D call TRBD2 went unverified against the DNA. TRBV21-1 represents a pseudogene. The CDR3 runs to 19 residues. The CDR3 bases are TGTGCCAGCAGGTCCAGGACTACCTGTGGTACATTACCCTCCTACGAGCAGTACTTC. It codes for CASRSRTTCGTLPSYEQYF.

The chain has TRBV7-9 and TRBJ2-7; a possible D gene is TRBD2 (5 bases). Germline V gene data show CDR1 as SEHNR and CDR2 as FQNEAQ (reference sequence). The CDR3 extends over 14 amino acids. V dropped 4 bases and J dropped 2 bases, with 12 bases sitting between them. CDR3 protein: CASSSGLKPYEQYF. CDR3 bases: TGTGCCAGCAGCTCGGGGTTGAAACCCTACGAGCAGTACTTC.

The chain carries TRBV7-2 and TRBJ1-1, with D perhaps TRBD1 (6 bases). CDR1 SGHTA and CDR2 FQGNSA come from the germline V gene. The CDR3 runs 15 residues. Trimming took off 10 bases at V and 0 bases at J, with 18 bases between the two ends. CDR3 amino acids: CATRLGGAMNTEAFF. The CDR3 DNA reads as TGTGCCACCAGGCTGGGGGGGGCCATGAACACTGAAGCTTTCTTT.

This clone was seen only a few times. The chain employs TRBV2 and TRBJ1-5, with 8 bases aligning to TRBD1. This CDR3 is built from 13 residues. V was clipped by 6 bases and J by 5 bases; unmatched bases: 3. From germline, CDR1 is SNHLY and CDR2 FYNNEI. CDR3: CASREDRDQPQHF. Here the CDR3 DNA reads TGTGCCAGCAGGGAGGACAGGGATCAGCCCCAGCATTTT.